The T cell receptor (beta chain) described here comes from a study of CD8 T cells in Susac syndrome. Negative isolation was used for CD8+ and CD4+ T cells, and FACS enrichment was applied to TEMRA cells. The authors reverse transcribed roughly 0.5 to 1 ug RNA with random hexamers. Amplification of TCR beta CDR3 was carried out by immunoSEQ multiplex PCR, which covered 54 Vbeta and 13 Jbeta segments. TCRdb called the immunoSEQ multiplex PCR reads again in MiXCR, with one record for every CDR3 protein. The sample lists approximately 100,000 distinct CDR3 sequences; roughly 92% were seen once. Per germline, CDR1 SGHRS and CDR2 YFSETQ. The CDR3 sequence is 17 residues long. Trimming took 4 bases from V and 5 from J; bases not matched to a gene: 7.

The origin of this receptor is a human donor in good health. This chain links TRBV5-1 with TRBJ2-2; 14 positions match TRBD2. The material sequenced was CD8+ T cells from PBMCs. CDR3 nucleotide sequence: TGCGCCAGCAGCCCCCTGACTAGCGGGAGGGGGACCGGGGAGCTGTTTTTT. The encoded protein is CASSPLTSGRGTGELFF.